These 18 T cell receptor beta chains share one sample of origin, sequenced in a study of blood T cell repertoires in COVID-19. This table comes from immunoSEQ multiplex PCR, and its TCRdb copy is limited to in-frame clones, with some not included. The repertoire holds some 50,000 clones, more than 65% seen once, with roughly 8.8% in the top ten. The material sequenced was peripheral blood. These TCRs come from a woman in her 70s with acute or convalescent COVID-19.

The V and J genes are TRBV2 and TRBJ2-7; 8 nucleotides line up with TRBD2. The CDR3 length is 12 residues. J lost 5 bases, V lost 8 bases, and 5 bases had no gene match. Germline V gene sequence: CDR1 SNHLY, CDR2 FYNNEI. CDR3 sequence: CASRRGAHEQYF. In DNA, the CDR3 is TGTGCCAGCCGGCGGGGGGCCCACGAGCAGTACTTC.

The chain employs TRBV6-5 and TRBJ2-7; D perhaps matches TRBD1 (6 bases). This CDR3 is 12 amino acids long. V dropped 8 bases and J dropped 6 bases, with 14 bases sitting between them. Germline CDR1 and CDR2: MNHEY and SVGAGI. This chain's CDR3 is CASARVGGEQYF. The CDR3 DNA is TGTGCCAGCGCAAGGGTAGGGGGCGAGCAGTACTTC.

The chain combines TRBV2 with TRBJ1-4; possible D gene TRBD1, 5 bases. The CDR3 runs 14 residues. Looked up from germline, CDR1 is SNHLY and CDR2 is FYNNEI. Trimming stripped 1 base from V and 4 bases from J, with 7 bases between. The CDR3, as DNA: TGTGCCAGCAGTGAAGACAGGCTTAATGAAAAACTGTTTTTT. It yields the protein CASSEDRLNEKLFF.

The chain has TRBV6-6 and TRBJ1-2; 9 bases match TRBD1. V lost 2 bases and J lost 6; bases outside the gene matches: 4. The CDR3 runs to 14 residues. Germline V lookup: CDR1 MNHNY, CDR2 SVGAGI (reference sequence). This chain's CDR3 is CASSYHRQGDGYTF. CDR3 in DNA: TGTGCCAGCAGTTACCATCGACAGGGGGATGGCTACACCTTC.

The chain recombines TRBV12-1 with TRBJ1-6; no DNA check was done on the table's D call, TRBD1. TRBV12-1 counts as a pseudogene. The CDR3 contains 13 residues. The CDR3: CASSAKTESPLHF. In DNA form, the CDR3 reads TGTGCCAGCAGCGCCAAGACAGAATCACCCCTCCACTTT.

This clone has at least ten counts. The genes are TRBV29-1 and TRBJ2-1; TRBD2 agrees at 9 bases. Germline trimming cut 0 bases from V and 4 bases from J; bases unmatched to any gene: 4. CDR1 is SQVTM and CDR2 is ANQGSEA in the germline V gene. The CDR3 has 15 residues. CDR3 protein: CSVEDRLAGYNEQFF. The CDR3 coding sequence is TGCAGCGTTGAAGATCGGCTAGCGGGGTACAATGAGCAGTTCTTC.

The chain employs TRBV6-6 and TRBJ1-2; 7 bases match TRBD1. CDR1 is MNHNY and CDR2 is SVGAGI in the germline V gene (reference sequence). This CDR3 has 14 residues. Unmatched junction bases numbered 2, after V lost 0 bases and J lost 4 bases. The CDR3 is CASSYSGTAYGYTF. The CDR3 DNA sequence: TGTGCCAGCAGTTACTCCGGGACAGCCTATGGCTACACCTTC.

The rearrangement links TRBV6-6 to TRBJ2-1, with 8 bases matching TRBD2. With V trimmed by 1 base and J by 6 bases, 8 bases remained unmatched. Per the germline V gene, CDR1 is MNHNY and CDR2 is SVGAGI (reference sequence). This CDR3 comprises 16 residues. For the CDR3, the DNA is TGTGCCAGCAGTTACTGGGCGGGAGGCAGCGGCAATGAGCAGTTCTTC. Translating gives CASSYWAGGSGNEQFF.

V is TRBV4-3 and J is TRBJ1-1; possibly TRBD1 for D (5 bases). There are 12 residues in the CDR3. CDR1 LGHNA and CDR2 YSLEER come from the germline V gene. Trimming took off 0 bases at V and 7 bases at J, with 6 bases between the two ends. For the CDR3, the DNA is TGCGCCAGCAGCCAAGACGGACATGAAGCTTTCTTT. The encoded protein is CASSQDGHEAFF.

CDR3 region: CASSHQWRDEAFF. The CDR3 region has the DNA TGTGCCAGCAGCCATCAATGGAGGGACGAAGCTTTCTTT. V and J are TRBV3-1 (or the pseudogene TRBV3-2) and TRBJ1-1, with D perhaps TRBD1 (5 bases). The CDR3 length is 13 residues. Germline-derived CDR1 and CDR2 are LGHDT and YNNKEL (reference sequence). V was pared by 3 bases and J by 8 bases, with 13 bases between.

This clone was seen ten or more times. The rearrangement links TRBV2 to TRBJ2-3, with TRBD2 as a possible D gene (6 bases). The V gene's germline CDR1 is SNHLY and CDR2 FYNNEI. The CDR3 extends over 14 amino acids. Trimming removed 6 bases from V and 2 bases from J, with 12 bases in between. The chain's CDR3 is CASRRDLSTDTQYF. The CDR3, as DNA: TGTGCCAGCAGGCGGGACTTATCCACAGATACGCAGTATTTT.

This clone showed up just once. V and J are TRBV18 and TRBJ2-1; 9 bases map to TRBD2. This CDR3 has 15 amino acids. V gave up 3 bases and J gave up 4 bases; unmatched junction bases: 4. The germline CDR1 and CDR2 sequences are KGHSH and LQKENI. As DNA, the CDR3 is TGTGCCAGCTCACCCGAGCGGGGGGCTTACAATGAGCAGTTCTTC. It yields the protein CASSPERGAYNEQFF.

V and J are TRBV27 and TRBJ2-5; D is possibly TRBD2 (6 bases). The CDR3 loop spans 15 amino acids. Germline values: CDR1 MNHEY, CDR2 SMNVEV (reference sequence). Trimming took 0 bases from V and 6 from J, leaving 14 bases between them. CDR3 DNA sequence: TGTGCCAGCAGTTTATCTGTCAGGGCGGGACAGACCCAGTACTTC. Its translation: CASSLSVRAGQTQYF.

The chain joins TRBV6-1 to TRBJ1-2; 7 bases align to TRBD1. The CDR3 contains 12 residues. With V trimmed by 1 base and J by 8 bases, 1 base remained unmatched. Germline V gene sequence: CDR1 MNHNS, CDR2 SASEGT. CDR3 region: CASSEEGAGYTF. CDR3 nucleotide sequence: TGTGCCAGCAGTGAAGAGGGGGCAGGCTACACCTTC.

This clone has just one count. This chain joins TRBV7-7 and TRBJ2-5, with D possibly being TRBD2 (5 bases). The germline CDR1 and CDR2 sequences are SSHAT and FNYEAQ (reference sequence). With 5 bases removed from V and 2 bases from J, the gap between germline ends came to 9 bases. This CDR3 is built from 13 residues. The CDR3 coding sequence is TGTGCCAGCAGCCCCGGACTGCAAGAGACCCAGTACTTC. It codes for CASSPGLQETQYF.

The chain couples TRBV6-1 to TRBJ1-5; 8 bases are shared with TRBD1. With 3 bases clipped from V and 11 bases from J, the junction kept 6 bases outside the gene matches. This CDR3 spans 13 amino acids. Germline V gives CDR1 MNHNS, CDR2 SASEGT. The CDR3 region has the DNA TGTGCCAGCAGTGACAGGGGGCTGGGGGCCCAGCATTTT. This sequence encodes CASSDRGLGAQHF.

V gene TRBV5-5 combines with J gene TRBJ2-1; maybe TRBD1 (6 bases). With 0 bases removed from V and 13 bases from J, the gap between germline ends came to 8 bases. CDR1 and CDR2 from the germline V gene are SGHKS and YYEKEE (reference sequence). This CDR3 is 11 amino acids long. The CDR3 loop is CASSLGQEQFF. The CDR3 DNA reads TGTGCCAGCAGCTTGGGACAGGAACAGTTCTTC. The variable domain in full, completed from reference TRBV5-5 and TRBJ2-1, reads DAGVTQSPTHLIKTRGQQVTLRCSPISGHKSVSWYQQVLGQGPQFIFQYYEKEERGRGNFPDRFSARQFPNYSSELNVNALLLGDSALYLCASSLGQEQFFGPGTRLTVL.

By share, this clone ranks as medium-sized. The chain uses TRBV5-8 and TRBJ1-5, with D possibly matching TRBD1 (6 bases). CDR1 SGHTS and CDR2 YDEGEE come from the germline V gene. Trimming took off 3 bases at V and 6 bases at J, with 16 bases between the two ends. The CDR3 contains 15 residues. CDR3: CASSSGRGRGQPQHF. DNA of the CDR3: TGTGCCAGCAGCTCCGGGCGGGGGCGAGGTCAGCCCCAGCATTTT. Based on the CDR3 plus reference TRBV5-8 and TRBJ1-5, the full variable domain is EAGVTQSPTHLIKTRGQQATLRCSPISGHTSVYWYQQALGLGLQFLLWYDEGEERNRGNFPPRFSGRQFPNYSSELNVNALELEDSALYLCASSSGRGRGQPQHFGDGTRLSIL.